The source of this TCR beta chain is a study of blood T cell repertoires in COVID-19. Study overall: The United States, Italy and Spain provided the acute and convalescent COVID-19 samples. PBMCs, B-cell-depleted T cells, or T cells were the source of the cDNA or gDNA that made up the material.

The CDR3 length is 15 residues. The germline V gene has CDR1 SGHNT and CDR2 YYREEE (reference sequence). V lost 6 bases, J lost 0 bases, and 15 bases lay in between. Methods used by the authors: By means of reference gene primer amplification, nucleated cell counts were estimated. TCRdb's copy holds only in-frame clones and misses some; the assay was immunoSEQ multiplex PCR. The DNA gave D and trimming, while V, J and clone size come from that table. The sample records around 81,000 clones, roughly 90% being singletons. The TCR was taken from a man between 65 and 80 years old with acute or convalescent COVID-19. The chain has TRBV5-4 and TRBJ1-2, with D unresolved. Sequencing was carried out using peripheral blood. The CDR3 nucleotides read TGTGCCAGCACCAGGTCCGATGTGGCTAACTATGGCTACACCTTC. It specifies CASTRSDVANYGYTF.